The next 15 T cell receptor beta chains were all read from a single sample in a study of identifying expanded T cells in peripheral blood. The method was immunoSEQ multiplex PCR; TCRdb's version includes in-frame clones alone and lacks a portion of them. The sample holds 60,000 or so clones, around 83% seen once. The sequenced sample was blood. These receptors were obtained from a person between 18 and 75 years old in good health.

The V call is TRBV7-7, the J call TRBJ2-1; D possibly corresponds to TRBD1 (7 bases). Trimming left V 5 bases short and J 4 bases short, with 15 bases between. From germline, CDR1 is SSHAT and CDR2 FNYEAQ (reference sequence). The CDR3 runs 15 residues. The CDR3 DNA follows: TGTGCCAGCAGCCCACGACAGGGAGGTTACAATGAGCAGTTCTTC. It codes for CASSPRQGGYNEQFF.

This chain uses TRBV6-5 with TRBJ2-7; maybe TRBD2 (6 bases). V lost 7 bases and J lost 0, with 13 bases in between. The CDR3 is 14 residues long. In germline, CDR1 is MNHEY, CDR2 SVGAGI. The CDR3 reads CASTPAGNSYEQYF. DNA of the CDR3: TGTGCCAGCACCCCAGCGGGCAACTCCTACGAGCAGTACTTC.

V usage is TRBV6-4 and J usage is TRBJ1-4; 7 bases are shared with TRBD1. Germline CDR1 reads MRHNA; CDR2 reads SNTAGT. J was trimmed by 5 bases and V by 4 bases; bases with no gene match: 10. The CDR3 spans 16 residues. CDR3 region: CASSVPDRESNEKLFF. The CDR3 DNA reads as TGTGCCAGCAGTGTACCCGACAGGGAGTCGAATGAAAAACTGTTTTTT.

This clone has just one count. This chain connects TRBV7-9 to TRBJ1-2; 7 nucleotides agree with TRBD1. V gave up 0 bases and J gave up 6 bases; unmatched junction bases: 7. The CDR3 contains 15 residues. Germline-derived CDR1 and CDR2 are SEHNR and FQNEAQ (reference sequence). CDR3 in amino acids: CASSLAVPGGNGYTF. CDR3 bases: TGTGCCAGCAGCTTAGCGGTTCCAGGGGGTAATGGCTACACCTTC.

This CDR3 is CATSGNRGHSSGNTIYF. CDR3 bases: TGTGCCACCAGCGGGAACAGGGGGCACAGCTCTGGAAACACCATATATTTT. This chain links TRBV15 with TRBJ1-3, with 9 bases fitting TRBD1. Germline V gene data show CDR1 as LNHNV and CDR2 as YYDKDF (reference sequence). Trimming took 5 bases from V and 0 from J; bases not matched to a gene: 8. This CDR3 contains 17 residues. Full variable domain (outside the CDR3, taken from reference TRBV15 and TRBJ1-3): DAMVIQNPRYQVTQFGKPVTLSCSQTLNHNVMYWYQQKSSQAPKLLFHYYDKDFNNEADTPDNFQSRRPNTSFCFLDIRSPGLGDTAMYLCATSGNRGHSSGNTIYFGEGSWLTVV.

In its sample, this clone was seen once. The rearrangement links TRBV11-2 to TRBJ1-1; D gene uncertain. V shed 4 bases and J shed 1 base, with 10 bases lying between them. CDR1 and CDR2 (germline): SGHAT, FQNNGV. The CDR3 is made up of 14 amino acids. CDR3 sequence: CASSSVVRNTEAFF. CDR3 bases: TGTGCCAGCAGCTCGGTTGTCAGGAACACTGAAGCTTTCTTT.

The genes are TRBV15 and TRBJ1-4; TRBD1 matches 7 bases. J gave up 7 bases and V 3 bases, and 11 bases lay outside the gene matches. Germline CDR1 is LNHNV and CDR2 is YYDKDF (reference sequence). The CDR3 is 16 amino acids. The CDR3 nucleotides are TGTGCCACCAGCAGGAAGACAGGGTCGGGTGTTGAAAAACTGTTTTTT. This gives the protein CATSRKTGSGVEKLFF. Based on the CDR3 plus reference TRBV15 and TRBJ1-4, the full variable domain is DAMVIQNPRYQVTQFGKPVTLSCSQTLNHNVMYWYQQKSSQAPKLLFHYYDKDFNNEADTPDNFQSRRPNTSFCFLDIRSPGLGDTAMYLCATSRKTGSGVEKLFFGSGTQLSVL.

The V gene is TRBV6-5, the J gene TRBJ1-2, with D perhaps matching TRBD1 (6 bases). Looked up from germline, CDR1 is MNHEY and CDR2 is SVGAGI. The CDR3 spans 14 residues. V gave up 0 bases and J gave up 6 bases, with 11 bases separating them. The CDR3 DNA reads TGTGCCAGCAGTTACTCGCCAGGGGTAAATGGCTACACCTTC. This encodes CASSYSPGVNGYTF.

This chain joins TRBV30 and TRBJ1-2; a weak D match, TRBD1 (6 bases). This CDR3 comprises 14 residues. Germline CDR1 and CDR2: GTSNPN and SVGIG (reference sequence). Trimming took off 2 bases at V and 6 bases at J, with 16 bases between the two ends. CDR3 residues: CAWSRGGPQDGYTF. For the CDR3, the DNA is TGTGCCTGGAGTCGGGGGGGCCCCCAGGATGGCTACACCTTC.

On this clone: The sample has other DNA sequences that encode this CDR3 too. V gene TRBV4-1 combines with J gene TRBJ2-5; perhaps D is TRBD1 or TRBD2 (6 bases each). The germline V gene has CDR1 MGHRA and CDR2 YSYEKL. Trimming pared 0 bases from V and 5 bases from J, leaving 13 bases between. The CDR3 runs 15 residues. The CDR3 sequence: CASSQDPGAWETQYF. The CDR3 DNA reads TGCGCCAGCAGCCAAGATCCGGGGGCATGGGAGACCCAGTACTTC.

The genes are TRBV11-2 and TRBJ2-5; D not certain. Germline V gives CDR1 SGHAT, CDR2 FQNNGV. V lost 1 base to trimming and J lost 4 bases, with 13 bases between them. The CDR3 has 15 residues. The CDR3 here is CASSLVSRTGETQYF. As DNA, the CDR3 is TGTGCCAGCAGCTTAGTGAGTCGAACGGGAGAGACCCAGTACTTC.

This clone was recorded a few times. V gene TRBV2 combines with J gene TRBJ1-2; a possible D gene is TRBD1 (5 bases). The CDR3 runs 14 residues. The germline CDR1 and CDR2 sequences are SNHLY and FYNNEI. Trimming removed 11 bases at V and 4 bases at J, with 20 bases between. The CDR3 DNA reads TGTGCCGCGCCCCAAGCCCCGGGGACCTATGGCTACACCTTC. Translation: CAAPQAPGTYGYTF.

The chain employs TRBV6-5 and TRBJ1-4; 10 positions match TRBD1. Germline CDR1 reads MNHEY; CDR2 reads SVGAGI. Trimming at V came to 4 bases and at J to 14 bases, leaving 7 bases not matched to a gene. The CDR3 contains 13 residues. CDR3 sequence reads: CASSSTPDRGLFF. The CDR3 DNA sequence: TGTGCCAGCAGTTCCACCCCGGACAGGGGGCTGTTTTTT.

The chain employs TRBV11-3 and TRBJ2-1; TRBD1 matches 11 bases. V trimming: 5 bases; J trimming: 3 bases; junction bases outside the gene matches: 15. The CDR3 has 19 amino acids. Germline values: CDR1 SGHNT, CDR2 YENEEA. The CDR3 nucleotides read TGTGCCAGCAGCCCCCCGCAACACCGGGACAGGGGGTACTACAATGAGCAGTTCTTC. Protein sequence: CASSPPQHRDRGYYNEQFF. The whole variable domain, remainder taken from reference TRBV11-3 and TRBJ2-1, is EAGVVQSPRYKIIEKKQPVAFWCNPISGHNTLYWYLQNLGQGPELLIRYENEEAVDDSQLPKDRFSAERLKGVDSTLKIQPAELGDSAVYLCASSPPQHRDRGYYNEQFFGPGTRLTVL.

CDR3 coding DNA: TGTGCCAGCTCACCAGGACTAGCGGGAGTAAGCTCCTACAATGAGCAGTTCTTC. Translating gives CASSPGLAGVSSYNEQFF. The chain combines TRBV18 with TRBJ2-1; TRBD2 agrees at 13 bases. Germline CDR1 is KGHSH and CDR2 is LQKENI. V shed 2 bases, J shed 0 bases, and the junction held 4 bases outside the gene matches. The length of the CDR3 is 18 residues.